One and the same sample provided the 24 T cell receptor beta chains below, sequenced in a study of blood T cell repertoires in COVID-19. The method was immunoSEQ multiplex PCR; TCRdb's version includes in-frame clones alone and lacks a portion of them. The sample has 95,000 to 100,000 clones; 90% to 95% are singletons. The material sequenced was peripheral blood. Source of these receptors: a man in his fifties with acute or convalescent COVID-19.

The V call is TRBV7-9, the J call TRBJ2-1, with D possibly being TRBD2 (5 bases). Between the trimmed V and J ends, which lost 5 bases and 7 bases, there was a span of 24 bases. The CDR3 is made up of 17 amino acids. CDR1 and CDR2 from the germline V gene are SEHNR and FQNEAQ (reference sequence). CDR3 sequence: CASSRLSGISLVNEQFF. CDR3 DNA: TGTGCCAGCAGCCGCCTAAGCGGCATTTCTTTGGTTAATGAGCAGTTCTTC.

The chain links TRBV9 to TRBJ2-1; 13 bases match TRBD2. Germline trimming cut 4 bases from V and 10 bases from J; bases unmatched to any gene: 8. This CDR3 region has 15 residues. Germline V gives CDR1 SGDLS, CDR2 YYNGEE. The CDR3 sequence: CASSPSGLAGVEQFF. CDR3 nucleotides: TGTGCCAGCAGCCCCAGTGGACTAGCGGGGGTCGAGCAGTTCTTC.

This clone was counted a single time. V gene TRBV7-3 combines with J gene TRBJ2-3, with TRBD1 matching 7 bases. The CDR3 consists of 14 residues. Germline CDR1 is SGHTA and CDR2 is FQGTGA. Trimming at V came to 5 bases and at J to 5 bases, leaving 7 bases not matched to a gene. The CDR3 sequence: CASSPDRARDTQYF. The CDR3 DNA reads TGTGCCAGCAGCCCCGACAGGGCCAGAGATACGCAGTATTTT.

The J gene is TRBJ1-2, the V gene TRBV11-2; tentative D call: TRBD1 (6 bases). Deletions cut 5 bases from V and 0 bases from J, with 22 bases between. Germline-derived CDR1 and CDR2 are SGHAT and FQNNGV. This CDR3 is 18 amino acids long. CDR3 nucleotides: TGTGCCAGCAGCCCCCCCGTTAGGGGGACGTCCACTAACTATGGCTACACCTTC. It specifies CASSPPVRGTSTNYGYTF.

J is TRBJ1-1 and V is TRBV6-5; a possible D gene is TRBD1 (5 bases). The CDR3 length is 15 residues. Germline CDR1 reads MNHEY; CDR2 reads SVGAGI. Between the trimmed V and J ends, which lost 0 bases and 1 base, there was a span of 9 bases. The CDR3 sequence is CASSYSSGANTEAFF. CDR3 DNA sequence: TGTGCCAGCAGTTACTCGAGCGGGGCGAACACTGAAGCTTTCTTT.

CDR3 coding DNA: TGTGCCAGCAGGGTCGTTGGCAGTGGTGAAAAACTGTTTTTT. Protein product: CASRVVGSGEKLFF. The chain carries TRBV19 and TRBJ1-4, with a weak D call TRBD1 (5 bases). V was clipped by 9 bases and J by 7 bases, with 18 bases between them. CDR3 length: 14 amino acids. Germline V gene lookup returns CDR1 LNHDA and CDR2 SQIVND (reference sequence).

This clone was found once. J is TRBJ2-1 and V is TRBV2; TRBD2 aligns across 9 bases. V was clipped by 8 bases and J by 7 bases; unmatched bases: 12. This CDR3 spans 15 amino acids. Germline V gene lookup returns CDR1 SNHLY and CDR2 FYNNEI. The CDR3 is CASSSAGGPWNEQFF. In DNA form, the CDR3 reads TGTGCCAGCTCCTCGGCGGGGGGGCCGTGGAATGAGCAGTTCTTC.

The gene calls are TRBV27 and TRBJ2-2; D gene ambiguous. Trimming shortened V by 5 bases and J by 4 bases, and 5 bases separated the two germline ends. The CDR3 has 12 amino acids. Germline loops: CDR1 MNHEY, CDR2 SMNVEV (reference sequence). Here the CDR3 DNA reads TGTGCCAGCAGTCTTCTCACCGGGGAGCTGTTTTTT. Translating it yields CASSLLTGELFF.

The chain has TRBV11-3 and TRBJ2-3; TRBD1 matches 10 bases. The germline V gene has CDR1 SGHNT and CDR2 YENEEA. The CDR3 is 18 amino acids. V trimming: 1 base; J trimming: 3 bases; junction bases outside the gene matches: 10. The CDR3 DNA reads TGTGCCAGCAGCTTAGGGACTATCCCGGGACAGGGGACAGATACGCAGTATTTT. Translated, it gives CASSLGTIPGQGTDTQYF.

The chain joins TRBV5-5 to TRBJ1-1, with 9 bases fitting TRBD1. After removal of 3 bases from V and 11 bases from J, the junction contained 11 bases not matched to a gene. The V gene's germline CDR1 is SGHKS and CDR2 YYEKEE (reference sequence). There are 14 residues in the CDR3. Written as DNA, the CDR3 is TGTGCCAGCAGCTCAGACCCCCGGGACAGGGCTGCTTTCTTT. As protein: CASSSDPRDRAAFF.

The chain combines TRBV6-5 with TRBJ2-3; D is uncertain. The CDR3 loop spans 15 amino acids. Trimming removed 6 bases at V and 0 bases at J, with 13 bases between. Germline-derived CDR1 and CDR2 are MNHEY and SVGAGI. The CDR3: CASSLVGTSTDTQYF. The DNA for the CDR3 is TGTGCCAGCAGCCTAGTGGGTACTAGCACAGATACGCAGTATTTT.

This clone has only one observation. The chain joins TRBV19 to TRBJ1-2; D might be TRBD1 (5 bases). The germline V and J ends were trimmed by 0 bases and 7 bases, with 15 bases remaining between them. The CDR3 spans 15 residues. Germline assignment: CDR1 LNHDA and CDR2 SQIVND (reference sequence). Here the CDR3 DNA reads TGTGCCAGTAGTATAGATCTTGGGACTTCAATTGGCTACACCTTC. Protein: CASSIDLGTSIGYTF.

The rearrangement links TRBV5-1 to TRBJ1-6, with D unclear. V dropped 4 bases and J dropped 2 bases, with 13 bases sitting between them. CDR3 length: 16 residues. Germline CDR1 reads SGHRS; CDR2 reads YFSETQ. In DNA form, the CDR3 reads TGCGCCAGCAGCGCGGGCCTTAGTCCCTATAATTCACCCCTCCACTTT. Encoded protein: CASSAGLSPYNSPLHF.

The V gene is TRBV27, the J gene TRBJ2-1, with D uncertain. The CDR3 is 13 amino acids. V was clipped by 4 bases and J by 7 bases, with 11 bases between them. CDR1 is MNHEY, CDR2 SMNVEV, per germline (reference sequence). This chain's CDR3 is CASSYLTDNEQFF. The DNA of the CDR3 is TGTGCCAGCAGTTACTTAACCGATAATGAGCAGTTCTTC.

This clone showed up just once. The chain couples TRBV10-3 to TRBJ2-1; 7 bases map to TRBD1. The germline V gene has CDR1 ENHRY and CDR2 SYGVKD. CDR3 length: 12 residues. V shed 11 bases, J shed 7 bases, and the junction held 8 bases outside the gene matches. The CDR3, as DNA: TGTGCCGTCGCGACAGGGCAGAATGAGCAGTTCTTC. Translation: CAVATGQNEQFF.

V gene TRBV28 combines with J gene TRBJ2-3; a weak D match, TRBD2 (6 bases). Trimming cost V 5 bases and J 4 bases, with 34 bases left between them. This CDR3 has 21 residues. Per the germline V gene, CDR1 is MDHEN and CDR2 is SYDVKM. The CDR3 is CASSQALAERILVVVPDTQYF. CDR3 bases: TGTGCCAGCAGTCAGGCTTTAGCGGAGCGGATCCTCGTCGTTGTCCCAGATACGCAGTATTTT.

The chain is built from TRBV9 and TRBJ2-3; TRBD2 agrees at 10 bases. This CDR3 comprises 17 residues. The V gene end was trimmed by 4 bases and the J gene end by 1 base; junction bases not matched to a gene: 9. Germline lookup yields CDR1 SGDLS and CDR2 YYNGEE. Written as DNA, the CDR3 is TGTGCCAGCAGCTTATTCTCCGGGACTAGCGGCACAGATACGCAGTATTTT. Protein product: CASSLFSGTSGTDTQYF.

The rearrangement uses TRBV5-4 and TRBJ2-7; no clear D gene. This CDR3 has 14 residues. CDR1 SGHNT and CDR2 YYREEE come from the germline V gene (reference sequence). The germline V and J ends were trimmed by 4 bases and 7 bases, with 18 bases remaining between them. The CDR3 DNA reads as TGTGCCAGCAGCCCCATGATAGAGGCGAGTGAGCAGTACTTC. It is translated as CASSPMIEASEQYF. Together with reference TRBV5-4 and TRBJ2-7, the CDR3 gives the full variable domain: ETGVTQSPTHLIKTRGQQVTLRCSSQSGHNTVSWYQQALGQGPQFIFQYYREEENGRGNFPPRFSGLQFPNYSSELNVNALELDDSALYLCASSPMIEASEQYFGPGTRLTVT.

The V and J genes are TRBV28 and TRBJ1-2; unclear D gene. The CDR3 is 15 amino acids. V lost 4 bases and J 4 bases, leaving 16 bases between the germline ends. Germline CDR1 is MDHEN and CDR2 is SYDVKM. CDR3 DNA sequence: TGTGCCAGCAGTTCTCCAGGTTTGGGTGCCTATGGCTACACCTTC. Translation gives CASSSPGLGAYGYTF.

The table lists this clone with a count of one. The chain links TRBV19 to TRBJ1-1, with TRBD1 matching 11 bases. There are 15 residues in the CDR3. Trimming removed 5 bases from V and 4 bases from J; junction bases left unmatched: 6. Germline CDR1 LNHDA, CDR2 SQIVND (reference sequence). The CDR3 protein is CASSPGQGATTEAFF. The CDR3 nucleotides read TGTGCCAGTAGTCCCGGACAGGGGGCGACCACTGAAGCTTTCTTT.

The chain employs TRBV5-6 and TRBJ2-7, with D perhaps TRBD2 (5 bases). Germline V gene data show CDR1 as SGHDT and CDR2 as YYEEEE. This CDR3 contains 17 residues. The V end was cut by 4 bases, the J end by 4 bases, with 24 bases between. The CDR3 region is CASSEARDPDVWYEQYF. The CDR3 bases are TGTGCCAGCAGCGAGGCGAGGGATCCCGATGTTTGGTACGAGCAGTACTTC.

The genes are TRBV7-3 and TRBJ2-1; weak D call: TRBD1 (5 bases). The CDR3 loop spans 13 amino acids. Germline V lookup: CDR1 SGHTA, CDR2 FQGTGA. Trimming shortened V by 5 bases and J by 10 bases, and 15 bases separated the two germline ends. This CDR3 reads CASSRAGLGEQFF. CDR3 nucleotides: TGTGCCAGCAGCCGGGCAGGGCTAGGGGAGCAGTTCTTC.

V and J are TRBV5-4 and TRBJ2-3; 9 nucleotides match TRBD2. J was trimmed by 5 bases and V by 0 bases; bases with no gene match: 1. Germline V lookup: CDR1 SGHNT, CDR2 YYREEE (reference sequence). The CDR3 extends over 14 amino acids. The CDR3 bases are TGTGCCAGCAGCTTGGGAGCGGGGGGAGATACGCAGTATTTT. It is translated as CASSLGAGGDTQYF.

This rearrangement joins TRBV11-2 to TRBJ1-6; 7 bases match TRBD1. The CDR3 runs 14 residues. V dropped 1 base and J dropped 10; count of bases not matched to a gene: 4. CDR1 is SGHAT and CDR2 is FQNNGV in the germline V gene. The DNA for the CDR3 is TGTGCCAGCAGCTTAGTGACAGGGAACTCACCCCTCCACTTT. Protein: CASSLVTGNSPLHF. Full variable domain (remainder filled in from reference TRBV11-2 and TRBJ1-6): EAGVAQSPRYKIIEKRQSVAFWCNPISGHATLYWYQQILGQGPKLLIQFQNNGVVDDSQLPKDRFSAERLKGVDSTLKIQPAKLEDSAVYLCASSLVTGNSPLHFGNGTRLTVT.